One sample yielded the 8 T cell receptor beta chains listed below, sequenced in a study of shared clonotypes between healthy human individuals. Data came from immunoSEQ multiplex PCR; TCRdb stores just in-frame clones and leaves some out. This sample has some 2,000,000 clones, with 90% to 96% found just once. Sequenced input: naive CD4+ T cells sorted from blood. The subset was: CD45RA+ positively selected. The receptors here all came from a man between 18 and 29 years old in good health.

J is TRBJ2-1 and V is TRBV7-9; 7 bases are a match to TRBD1. From germline, CDR1 is SEHNR and CDR2 FQNEAQ (reference sequence). The CDR3 sequence is 15 residues long. With V trimmed by 8 bases and J by 2 bases, 9 bases remained unmatched. CDR3 bases: TGTGCCAGCCGATTCGACAGGGTTGCCTACAATGAGCAGTTCTTC. Translation: CASRFDRVAYNEQFF.

The chain is built from TRBV16 and TRBJ2-7; D tentatively reads TRBD1 or TRBD2 (6 bases each). The V and J ends lost 1 base and 10 bases respectively, with 17 bases between them. Germline CDR1 reads KGHSY; CDR2 reads FQNENV. The CDR3 runs 14 residues. The CDR3 protein is CASSQFIGGEVQYF. CDR3 sequence (DNA): TGTGCCAGCAGCCAATTTATCGGGGGCGAGGTTCAGTACTTC.

This sequence joins TRBV18 and TRBJ2-7; 7 bases align to TRBD1. This CDR3 has 12 amino acids. Germline CDR1 KGHSH, CDR2 LQKENI. V lost 1 base and J lost 6; bases outside the gene matches: 0. The CDR3 here is CASSPRTGEQYF. DNA for the CDR3: TGTGCCAGCTCACCACGGACAGGCGAGCAGTACTTC.

The chain links TRBV21-1 to TRBJ1-1. TRBV21-1 is a pseudogene locus. The CDR3 is 14 residues long. CDR3 bases: TGTGCCAGCAGCAACGGGGGTACGAACACTGAAGCTTTCTTT. Translated: CASSNGGTNTEAFF.

Only a few counts were recorded for this clone. Other nucleotide sequences in the sample specify the same CDR3. V usage is TRBV7-2 and J usage is TRBJ2-3; D call uncertain. This CDR3 contains 12 residues. The germline V gene has CDR1 SGHTA and CDR2 FQGNSA. Trimming left V 5 bases short and J 0 bases short, with 3 bases between. CDR3 sequence reads: CASSLSTDTQYF. The CDR3, as DNA: TGTGCCAGCAGCCTCAGCACAGATACGCAGTATTTT.

This clone has just one count. The genes are TRBV13 and TRBJ2-3; no clear D. V was pared by 2 bases and J by 3 bases, with 3 bases between. Germline V CDR1 and CDR2: PRHDT, FYEKMQ (reference sequence). The CDR3 runs to 12 residues. The CDR3 sequence: CASSLRTDTQYF. The CDR3 DNA sequence: TGTGCCAGCAGCTTAAGGACAGATACGCAGTATTTT.

CDR3: CASSTRTSGDVTTQYF. CDR3 DNA sequence: TGTGCCAGCAGTACGAGGACTAGCGGGGATGTAACGACCCAGTACTTC. This chain uses TRBV28 with TRBJ2-5, with TRBD2 identical over 12 bases. V shed 5 bases and J 7 bases; nucleotides not matched to a gene: 11. The CDR3 runs 16 residues. From germline, CDR1 is MDHEN and CDR2 SYDVKM.

The J gene is TRBJ2-2, the V gene TRBV6-6, with TRBD1 identical over 7 bases. J lost 4 bases, V lost 4 bases, and 6 bases had no gene match. CDR3 length: 15 amino acids. Germline values: CDR1 MNHNY, CDR2 SVGAGI (reference sequence). Here the CDR3 reads CASSSGQTLTGELFF. CDR3 bases: TGTGCCAGCAGTTCGGGACAGACCCTCACCGGGGAGCTGTTTTTT.